The rows below give T cell receptor beta chains drawn from one sample of a study of control samples from healthy donors and cancer patients. TCRdb's table, derived via immunoSEQ multiplex PCR, lists solely in-frame clones and lacks some. The sample contains tens of thousands of clones, approximately 83% of which appear only once. The sequenced sample consisted of PBMCs. These receptors were collected from a man in his sixties with head and neck cancer. CDR3s include the opening cysteine and the closing phenylalanine or tryptophan. D genes are given only for firm matches. Size is stated for part of the rows, as once, few or many counts, or as a class when the clone is expanded.

>TRBD1|TRBV14|NA|TRBJ2-7
TGTGCCAGCTCACAAGACAGGGGTAGCCCCCACGAGCAGTACTTC
CASSQDRGSPHEQYF
>TRBD2|TRBV3-1/TRBV3-2|NA|TRBJ2-7
TGTGCCAGCAGCCAAGCGATGGGACTAGCGGGAGTATCCCACGAGCAGTACTTC
CASSQAMGLAGVSHEQYF
>NA|TRBV9|few|TRBJ2-1
TGTGCCAGCAGCGTAGACAATTCAGGTGAGCAGTTCTTC
CASSVDNSGEQFF
>TRBD1|TRBV11-3|NA|TRBJ1-1
TGTGCCAGCAGCTTAGGGACAGGGGCTGAAGCTTTCTTT
CASSLGTGAEAFF
>NA|TRBV11-3|NA|TRBJ2-5
TGTGCCAGCAGCTTAGATCTCGGCAGGGAGACCCAGTACTTC
CASSLDLGRETQYF
>NA|TRBV20-1|NA|TRBJ2-5
TGCAGTGCTAGTACTGAACAGTTGCAATACCAAGAGACCCAGTACTTC
CSASTEQLQYQETQYF
>NA|TRBV6-1|NA|TRBJ2-2
TGTGCCAGCAGTGATAGACAAGACGGGGAGCTGTTTTTT
CASSDRQDGELFF
>TRBD1|TRBV29-1|NA|TRBJ2-7
TGCAGCGTTGTTGGGGGACAGGTCGGGTTCGACGAGCAGTACTTC
CSVVGGQVGFDEQYF
>NA|TRBV7-9|NA|TRBJ2-3
TGTGCCAGCAGCCCGATGGGGGATACGCAGTATTTT
CASSPMGDTQYF
>TRBD1|TRBV28|once|TRBJ2-5
TGTGCCAGCAGACCAGGGACAGGGTATTCAGAGACCCAGTACTTC
CASRPGTGYSETQYF
>TRBD2|TRBV30|NA|TRBJ2-3
TGTGCCTGGAGTTTCTCGACTAGCGGAGCAGATACGCAGTATTTT
CAWSFSTSGADTQYF
>TRBD1|TRBV4-1|once|TRBJ2-1
TGCGCCAGCAGCCAAGGGGAAACAGGGGAGACCCTGTACTATGAGCAGTTCTTC
CASSQGETGETLYYEQFF
>TRBD1|TRBV19|NA|TRBJ2-7
TGTGCCAGTAGTATCACGGGGACAGGGGGTAACGAGCAGTACTTC
CASSITGTGGNEQYF
>NA|TRBV5-6|few|TRBJ2-2
TGTGCCAGCAGCTTCAACAGGGACACCGGGGAGCTGTTTTTT
CASSFNRDTGELFF
>NA|TRBV9|once|TRBJ1-2
TGTGCCAGCAGCGTAGATCCGTTCGTCAGCAGGGATTATGGCTACACCTTC
CASSVDPFVSRDYGYTF
>TRBD2|TRBV19|NA|TRBJ2-3
TGTGCCAGTAGTATGACTAGCGGGGGGTTCGATACGCAGTATTTT
CASSMTSGGFDTQYF
>TRBD2|TRBV11-3|NA|TRBJ2-3
TGTGCCAGCAGCTTAGGACCTAGCGGGTTTAGCACAGATACGCAGTATTTT
CASSLGPSGFSTDTQYF
>TRBD1|TRBV5-6|NA|TRBJ2-7
TGTGCCAGCAGCTCACAGGGGGATAGGTACGAGCAGTACTTC
CASSSQGDRYEQYF
>NA|TRBV6-5|NA|TRBJ1-2
TGTGCCAGCGCGACCGACCCTGGCTATGGCTACACCTTC
CASATDPGYGYTF
>TRBD2|TRBV24-1|NA|TRBJ2-2
TGTGCCACCAGTGATACTAGCGGGAGCCCCGCGAACACCGGGGAGCTGTTTTTT
CATSDTSGSPANTGELFF
>TRBD2|TRBV27|NA|TRBJ2-2
TGTGCCAGCAGGGGACTAGCGGGAATAATAGCCGGGGAGCTGTTTTTT
CASRGLAGIIAGELFF
>NA|TRBV7-7|NA|TRBJ2-5
TGTGCTAGCAGCAGACACTTAGAGGAGACCCAGTACTTC
CASSRHLEETQYF
>TRBD2|TRBV14|NA|TRBJ2-2
TGTGCCAGCAGCCAAGGATTAGCGGGCACCGGGGAGCTGTTTTTT
CASSQGLAGTGELFF
>NA|TRBV5-4|NA|TRBJ1-2
TGTGCCAGCAGCGAGGGACAAAACGGCTACACCTTC
CASSEGQNGYTF
>NA|TRBV4-1|NA|TRBJ1-1
TGCGCCAGCAGCCGAAACACTGAAGCTTTCTTT
CASSRNTEAFF
>NA|TRBV11-2|NA|TRBJ1-3
TGTGCCAGCAGCTTAGAACCAGGGACTGGAAACACCATATATTTT
CASSLEPGTGNTIYF
>TRBD1|TRBV5-6|NA|TRBJ2-7
TGTGCCAGCAGCGGCAGACAGGGTAGGTACGAGCAGTACTTC
CASSGRQGRYEQYF
>NA|TRBV5-1|once|TRBJ2-7
TGCGCCAGCAGCTTGGACCCGGACAGTACCTACGAGCAGTACTTC
CASSLDPDSTYEQYF
>NA|TRBV18|once|TRBJ1-1
TGTGCCAGCTCACCTCGCGCGGCGGAAGCTTTCTTT
CASSPRAAEAFF